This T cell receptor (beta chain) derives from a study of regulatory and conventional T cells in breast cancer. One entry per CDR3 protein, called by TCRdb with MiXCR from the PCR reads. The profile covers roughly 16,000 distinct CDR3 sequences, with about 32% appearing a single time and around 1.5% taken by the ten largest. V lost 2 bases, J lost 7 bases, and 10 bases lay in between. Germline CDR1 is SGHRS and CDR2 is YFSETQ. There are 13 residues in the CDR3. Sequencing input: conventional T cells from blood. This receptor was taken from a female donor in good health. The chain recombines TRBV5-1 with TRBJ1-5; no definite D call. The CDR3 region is CASSFAPDQPQHF. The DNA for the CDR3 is TGCGCCAGCAGCTTTGCACCCGACCAGCCCCAGCATTTT.